The sequence of this T cell receptor beta chain was determined in a study of metastatic and nonmetastatic thyroid tumors. Original processing methods: The study built a papillary thyroid cancer distant-metastasis classifier from CDR3 differences across clinicopathological groups. TCRdb re-called clones via MiXCR from the PCR reads. TCRdb's processing, not the authors', yielded these V and J calls. The sample has about 7,100 clones; roughly a third are singletons. This clone was seen only a few times. Among the patients, none had received any treatment before thyroid surgery. This TCR was sampled from a female donor with papillary thyroid cancer or a benign thyroid nodule (not recorded which). Some clones in this sample may be carry-over from other donors' samples. Input material: adjacent normal tissue.

The CDR3: CASSESSGSPGELFF. The DNA of the CDR3 is TGCGCCAGCAGCGAATCTAGCGGGAGCCCCGGGGAGCTGTTTTTT. The gene calls are TRBV10-1 and TRBJ2-2, with 10 bases that match TRBD2. The CDR3 spans 15 residues. V shed 6 bases and J 6 bases; nucleotides not matched to a gene: 7. CDR1 is WNHNN and CDR2 is SYGVQD in the germline V gene (reference sequence).